One and the same sample provided the 21 T cell receptor beta chains below, sequenced in a study of CD8+CD57+ T cells in acquired aplastic anemia (dated by TCRdb to the late 2010s). TCRdb shows the sequencer as Illumina HiSeq 2000. Genomic DNA served as template for TCR beta VDJ combination and CDR3 sequence profiling. The raw public reads went through TCRdb reprocessing: fastp at Q25, MiXCR clone calling, in-frame beta chains kept. A single entry per CDR3 protein holds the most common genes and DNA from its merged rows. The sample table lists hundreds of thousands of distinct CDR3 sequences, about two thirds of them with a count of one. The ten largest clones take up 3.5% to 4.5% of the sample. The sample was sorted CD4+, CD8+, or CD8+CD57+ T cells (not recorded which) from PBMCs. The receptors were gathered from a human donor in good health, serving as a control.

The chain links TRBV6-1 to TRBJ2-3; 12 nucleotides match TRBD2. V dropped 2 bases and J dropped 7; count of bases not matched to a gene: 10. This CDR3 comprises 17 residues. Germline V gene sequence: CDR1 MNHNS, CDR2 SASEGT. The CDR3 coding sequence is TGTGCCAGCAGTGAATTGGCTAGCGGGGGGGCCGTCTATACGCAGTATTTT. This translates into CASSELASGGAVYTQYF.

This clonotype occurred many times. The V gene is TRBV10-3, the J gene TRBJ1-2; 7 positions match TRBD1. Per germline, CDR1 ENHRY and CDR2 SYGVKD. Trimming cost V 6 bases and J 7 bases; bases outside gene matches: 14. The CDR3 extends over 15 amino acids. The CDR3 loop is CAISVDRSRSGGYTF. CDR3 nucleotides: TGTGCCATCAGCGTGGACAGGTCCAGGTCTGGTGGCTACACCTTC.

A note on this clonotype: The CDR3 does not end in the conserved phenylalanine or tryptophan, so this is likely a read error. Because the CDR3's place on the DNA is in doubt, the DNA is left out and the CDR3 is given as listed by TCRdb. The V gene is TRBV19, the J gene TRBJ1-3. The CDR3 is 16 residues long, counting both termini. Germline V gene lookup returns CDR1 LNHDA and CDR2 SQIVND (reference sequence). The CDR3 protein is CASSIMGPENAPLHFV.

This rearrangement joins TRBV28 to TRBJ1-5; D is possibly TRBD1 (6 bases). The CDR3 covers 12 residues. V shed 5 bases and J shed 11 bases, with 13 bases lying between them. CDR1 and CDR2 (germline): MDHEN, SYDVKM. CDR3 sequence (DNA): TGTGCCAGCAGTCCTGGGACACTGACCCAGCATTTT. Translation: CASSPGTLTQHF. Full variable domain (outside the CDR3, taken from reference TRBV28 and TRBJ1-5): DVKVTQSSRYLVKRTGEKVFLECVQDMDHENMFWYRQDPGLGLRLIYFSYDVKMKEKGDIPEGYSVSREKKERFSLILESASTNQTSMYLCASSPGTLTQHFGDGTRLSIL.

Only one count was recorded for this clonotype. It is unclear where the CDR3 begins or ends on the DNA, so no DNA is shown, and the CDR3 is as TCRdb lists it. The chain links TRBV7-9 to TRBJ1-5; the table assigns TRBD1, which was not confirmed against the DNA. CDR1 is SEHNR and CDR2 is FQNEAQ in the germline V gene (reference sequence). The CDR3 extends over 14 residues, inclusive of both ends. The CDR3 sequence: CASSTNRGEAFFGF.

The chain has TRBV20-1 and TRBJ1-4, with 9 bases matching TRBD1. Germline V lookup: CDR1 DFQATT, CDR2 SNEGSKA (reference sequence). With V trimmed by 7 bases and J by 14 bases, 11 bases remained unmatched. This CDR3 has 12 amino acids. CDR3 bases: TGCAGTGTGGGGACAGGGAAATCCGGCCTGTTTTTT. This encodes CSVGTGKSGLFF.

This chain joins TRBV7-2 and TRBJ2-7; D is uncertain. CDR1 and CDR2 from the germline V gene are SGHTA and FQGNSA. The CDR3 extends over 12 amino acids. Between the trimmed V and J ends, which lost 6 bases and 6 bases, there was a span of 12 bases. The CDR3 DNA follows: TGTGCCAGCAGTGAGCCTGCCAGCGAGCAGTACTTC. It specifies CASSEPASEQYF.

The chain combines TRBV19 with TRBJ2-3; D gene unclear. Germline V gene data show CDR1 as LNHDA and CDR2 as SQIVND (reference sequence). The CDR3 contains 13 residues. The ends were cut back, 5 bases at V and 8 bases at J, with 14 bases in the middle. CDR3 sequence (DNA): TGTGCCAGTAGTTTCGGTCCAGCGAGTACGCAGTATTTT. Protein product: CASSFGPASTQYF.

As to this clonotype: This may stem from a read error, because a much larger clone lies one nucleotide away. The chain links TRBV6-5 to TRBJ1-5; D gene uncertain. The CDR3 is 13 residues long. Trimming pared 4 bases from V and 9 bases from J, leaving 13 bases between. CDR1 is MNHEY and CDR2 is SVGAGI in the germline V gene. The chain's CDR3 is CASSLPGLGPQHF. In nucleotides, the CDR3 is TGTGCCAGCAGTTTACCGGGCCTTGGGCCCCAGCATTTT.

Details on this clonotype: At one end, the junction sequence differs from germline, possibly due to a read error. The chain is built from TRBV7-7 and TRBJ2-3; TRBD2 is a possible D gene (5 bases). Germline CDR1 reads SSHAT; CDR2 reads FNYEAQ (reference sequence). The CDR3 consists of 13 residues. The CDR3 DNA follows: TGTGCTAGCAGCGCCAGAGAGGGCGGTACGCAGTATTTT. It encodes CASSAREGGTQYF.

This clonotype was observed many times. The chain carries TRBV7-8 and TRBJ2-2; no clear D. The germline gives CDR1 SGHVS, CDR2 FQNEAQ. The CDR3 has 16 residues. V lost 1 base and J 0 bases, leaving 9 bases between the germline ends. CDR3 in DNA: TGTGCCAGCAGCTTAGTACCCATCCCGAACACCGGGGAGCTGTTTTTT. The encoded protein is CASSLVPIPNTGELFF. The variable domain in full, with the rest retrieved from reference TRBV7-8 and TRBJ2-2, is GAGVSQSPRYKVAKRGQDVALRCDPISGHVSLFWYQQALGQGPEFLTYFQNEAQLDKSGLPSDRFFAERPEGSVSTLKIQRTQQEDSAVYLCASSLVPIPNTGELFFGEGSRLTVL.

V usage is TRBV5-1 and J usage is TRBJ2-5; 10 nucleotides match TRBD2. The CDR3 is 16 residues long. J was trimmed by 4 bases and V by 4 bases; bases with no gene match: 10. Germline CDR1 reads SGHRS; CDR2 reads YFSETQ. The DNA for the CDR3 is TGCGCCAGCAGCCCGACCAGCGGGGGGGCTGGAGAGACCCAGTACTTC. Residues: CASSPTSGGAGETQYF.

This clonotype was recorded many times. This chain links TRBV5-1 with TRBJ2-3; D is uncertain. Germline V gene lookup returns CDR1 SGHRS and CDR2 YFSETQ. The CDR3 is made up of 15 amino acids. Trimming cost V 4 bases and J 0 bases, with 12 bases left between them. The CDR3 coding sequence is TGCGCCAGCAGCCATAGAGTACCTAGCACAGATACGCAGTATTTT. Translation gives CASSHRVPSTDTQYF. The full variable domain, rest sourced from reference TRBV5-1 and TRBJ2-3, is KAGVTQTPRYLIKTRGQQVTLSCSPISGHRSVSWYQQTPGQGLQFLFEYFSETQRNKGNFPGRFSGRQFSNSRSEMNVSTLELGDSALYLCASSHRVPSTDTQYFGPGTRLTVL.

Notes on this clonotype: The germline gene is not matched at one end of the junction; a read error may be the cause. The chain links TRBV7-2 to TRBJ1-5, with D uncertain. The CDR3 runs to 14 residues. The germline V gene has CDR1 SGHTA and CDR2 FQGNSA. The CDR3 DNA is TGTGCCAGCAGCACGGGGATCGGACTACAACACACCCAGTTT. Residues: CASSTGIGLQHTQF.

V is TRBV19 and J is TRBJ2-3; 11 nucleotides agree with TRBD2. The CDR3 totals 16 residues. The germline gives CDR1 LNHDA, CDR2 SQIVND (reference sequence). V lost 5 bases, J lost 4 bases, and 8 bases stayed unmatched. The CDR3 DNA follows: TGTGCCAGTAGTGGGGGGACTAGCGGCGGGCCAGATACGCAGTATTTT. This codes for CASSGGTSGGPDTQYF. Combining the CDR3 with reference TRBV19 and TRBJ2-3 gives the whole variable domain DGGITQSPKYLFRKEGQNVTLSCEQNLNHDAMYWYRQDPGQGLRLIYYSQIVNDFQKGDIAEGYSVSREKKESFPLTVTSAQKNPTAFYLCASSGGTSGGPDTQYFGPGTRLTVL.

The chain uses TRBV9 and TRBJ2-7, with 9 bases aligning to TRBD2. After removal of 4 bases from V and 4 bases from J, the junction contained 12 bases not matched to a gene. CDR3 length: 16 residues. Germline V gene lookup returns CDR1 SGDLS and CDR2 YYNGEE. The CDR3 reads CASSPRLAARGYEQYF. As DNA, the CDR3 is TGTGCCAGCAGCCCGCGACTAGCGGCGAGGGGATACGAGCAGTACTTC.

This chain links TRBV11-2 with TRBJ2-7; D not certain. V was trimmed by 5 bases and J by 0 bases, leaving 14 bases between them. The CDR3 is 15 residues long. Germline V lookup: CDR1 SGHAT, CDR2 FQNNGV. The CDR3 DNA reads TGTGCCAGCAGCCCGACGGCCCCGGCCTCCTACGAGCAGTACTTC. Protein: CASSPTAPASYEQYF.

The chain has TRBV7-8 and TRBJ1-6; a weak D match, TRBD1 (5 bases). V was clipped by 5 bases and J by 9 bases, with 17 bases between them. The CDR3 has 15 amino acids. Germline V gene data show CDR1 as SGHVS and CDR2 as FQNEAQ. DNA for the CDR3: TGTGCCAGCAGCCAGGACATGGGGGGATTTTCACCCCTCCACTTT. This encodes CASSQDMGGFSPLHF.

J is TRBJ1-2 and V is TRBV7-2, with D unclear. CDR3 length: 14 residues. The V end lost 1 base, the J end lost 4 bases, and 10 bases lay between the germline ends. CDR1 is SGHTA, CDR2 FQGNSA, per germline. The CDR3, as DNA: TGTGCCAGCAGCTTAGACCCGACTACCTATGGCTACACCTTC. This codes for CASSLDPTTYGYTF. The full variable domain, in which reference TRBV7-2 and TRBJ1-2 provide the parts outside the CDR3, is GAGVSQSPSNKVTEKGKDVELRCDPISGHTALYWYRQSLGQGLEFLIYFQGNSAPDKSGLPSDRFSAERTGGSVSTLTIQRTQQEDSAVYLCASSLDPTTYGYTFGSGTRLTVV.

This clonotype showed up many times. V gene TRBV20-1 combines with J gene TRBJ2-7; D assignment may be TRBD1 or TRBD2 (5 bases each). Trimming stripped 4 bases from V and 4 bases from J, with 17 bases between. The CDR3 spans 14 residues. Germline lookup yields CDR1 DFQATT and CDR2 SNEGSKA (reference sequence). This CDR3 is CSAKQELGTYEQYF. The CDR3 region has the DNA TGCAGTGCTAAACAGGAACTCGGGACGTACGAGCAGTACTTC.

This clonotype was counted ten times or more. The rearrangement uses TRBV14 and TRBJ1-2, with unresolved D. V dropped 4 bases and J dropped 0 bases, with 12 bases sitting between them. Germline V gives CDR1 SGHDN, CDR2 FVKESK. The CDR3 extends over 15 amino acids. This CDR3 reads CASSLRATANYGYTF. CDR3 in DNA: TGTGCCAGCAGCCTACGGGCAACAGCTAACTATGGCTACACCTTC.